The text below deals with one TCR beta chain. This specimen comes from a study of blood T cell repertoires in COVID-19. For the study at large: Researchers got acute and convalescent COVID-19 samples from the United States, Italy and Spain. In each case, the material was cDNA or gDNA derived from T cells, B-cell-depleted T cells, or PBMCs.

V lost 5 bases, J lost 8 bases, and 20 bases lay in between. The germline CDR1 and CDR2 sequences are SGHRS and YFSETQ. The CDR3 consists of 15 residues. As originally analysed: Amplification of reference gene primers provided the estimated nucleated cell counts. Produced via immunoSEQ multiplex PCR; TCRdb's table is partial and in-frame only. The V and J calls and clone size are taken from that table; D and trimming were inferred from the DNA. The sample lists just under 250,000 clones; around 85% were seen once. The TCR was taken from a woman between 25 and 40 years old who had recovered from COVID-19. The sample consisted of peripheral blood. The V call is TRBV5-1, the J call TRBJ2-1; a possible D gene is TRBD1 (6 bases). The CDR3 region has the DNA TGCGCCAGCAGACCGACACAGGGAATCGCGTATGAGCAGTTCTTC. As protein: CASRPTQGIAYEQFF.